Below are 3 T cell receptor beta chains sequenced from a single sample in a study of blood T cell repertoires in COVID-19 (TCRdb year 2020). Libraries were prepared through the immunoSEQ multiplex PCR assay. TCRdb holds this immuneACCESS table with in-frame rearrangements only. Some clones are missing; in checked studies, unresolved V genes explain under half, and the rest has no known cause. This sample is represented by roughly 200,000 clones; 84% of them were singletons. The ten largest clones take up less than 20% of the sample. The sample comprised peripheral blood. Every receptor here comes from a human donor in a cohort sampled during active COVID-19.

This CDR3 is CASGTGWKTQYF. The CDR3 DNA sequence: TGTGCCAGCGGGACAGGGTGGAAGACCCAGTACTTC. V gene TRBV6-5 combines with J gene TRBJ2-5; 9 bases match TRBD1. Germline V gives CDR1 MNHEY, CDR2 SVGAGI. The V and J ends lost 8 bases and 6 bases, in that order; junction bases with no gene match: 4. The CDR3 has 12 amino acids.

J is TRBJ1-1 and V is TRBV7-8; 8 positions match TRBD1. There are 17 residues in the CDR3. Germline V gene data show CDR1 as SGHVS and CDR2 as FQNEAQ. V shed 5 bases and J 4 bases; nucleotides not matched to a gene: 15. The DNA of the CDR3 is TGTGCCAGCAGCCCCCATCGCCAGGGGGCGTGGGGCACTGAAGCTTTCTTT. Protein: CASSPHRQGAWGTEAFF.

The gene calls are TRBV28 and TRBJ1-1; tentative D call: TRBD1 (5 bases). V shed 4 bases and J shed 2 bases, with 11 bases lying between them. Germline-derived CDR1 and CDR2 are MDHEN and SYDVKM. This CDR3 region has 14 residues. The CDR3 spells CASSSPGDNTEAFF. CDR3 DNA: TGTGCCAGCAGTTCCCCGGGGGATAACACTGAAGCTTTCTTT.